These T cell receptor beta chains were read from a single sample in a study of blood T cell repertoires in COVID-19. The protocol was immunoSEQ multiplex PCR, while the TCRdb copy is restricted to in-frame clones and leaves out a portion. The table has roughly 110,000 clones, roughly 85% seen once. The sample comprised peripheral blood. The source is a human donor in a cohort sampled during active COVID-19. CDR3s include the opening cysteine and the closing phenylalanine or tryptophan. The order of the fields is V gene, J gene, CDR3 protein.

TRBV5-1	TRBJ2-3	CASRHSGDRTDTQYF
TRBV7-9	TRBJ1-1	CASSPAQGVLEAFF
TRBV11-2	TRBJ2-1	CASSLTGGHNEQFF
TRBV2	TRBJ1-2	CASSGTGGLNYGYTF
TRBV3-1/TRBV3-2	TRBJ2-7	CASSQRGRGEQYF
TRBV7-8	TRBJ1-3	CASTFRLGYSGNTIYF
TRBV5-6	TRBJ2-7	CASSLEGRGYEQYF
TRBV15	TRBJ1-2	CATSRATSDRYTF
TRBV2	TRBJ1-1	CASTWTTNTEAFF
TRBV15	TRBJ1-2	CATSSSSQGASGGYTF
TRBV30	TRBJ1-5	CAWSGQGAQPQHF
TRBV3-1/TRBV3-2	TRBJ2-2	CASIRDRNTGELFF
TRBV28	TRBJ1-2	CASSLDGQGGYTF
TRBV7-2	TRBJ2-1	CASSLINRGTKIF
TRBV19	TRBJ2-7	CASSQTGDYEQYF
TRBV29-1	TRBJ2-3	CSVVTNRTDTQYF
TRBV29-1	TRBJ2-1	CSATGGDIGNEQFF
TRBV7-3	TRBJ2-1	CASSPGGPRVINEQFF
TRBV9	TRBJ2-1	CASSANSGNEQFF
TRBV5-1	TRBJ1-1	CASSLGGQRSGTEAFF
TRBV12-5	TRBJ2-5	CASGLTGPTSGGAVETQYF
TRBV27	TRBJ1-6	CASSPTPTVGSPLHF
TRBV6-6	TRBJ1-5	CASSPLGMQVRNQPQHF
TRBV5-8	TRBJ2-7	CASSLDNREYEQYF
TRBV7-8	TRBJ2-7	CASSFSGGKLSYEQYF
TRBV7-2	TRBJ1-1	CASSSYVAGMNTEAFF
TRBV11-2	TRBJ1-1	CASSLHRNTEAFF
TRBV11-3	TRBJ2-1	CASSLDESNEQFF
TRBV7-8	TRBJ1-2	CASSVQGYGYTF
TRBV2	TRBJ1-1	CASRPGTVSGEAFF
TRBV5-5	TRBJ1-5	CASSFSSLNQPQHF
TRBV28	TRBJ1-4	CASSLTGSESEKLFF
TRBV7-9	TRBJ2-1	CASSVRQGYVYNEQFF
TRBV7-9	TRBJ1-5	CASSLVGEGAGQPQHF
TRBV19	TRBJ1-5	CASSISGGGANSNQPQHF
TRBV11-2	TRBJ2-3	CASSLRSGPSTDTQYF
TRBV5-8	TRBJ1-4	CASSLARTGGAGEKLFF
TRBV6-2/TRBV6-3	TRBJ1-6	CASIPRGATAYNSPLHF
TRBV12-3/TRBV12-4	TRBJ1-1	CASSLGRDRAAFF
TRBV6-5	TRBJ1-5	CASSYSADRGNQPQHF
TRBV6-6	TRBJ2-3	CASTPRHTDTQYF
TRBV29-1	TRBJ2-1	CSVGGLVAANYNEQFF
TRBV19	TRBJ1-1	CASSLGQGHTEAFF
TRBV25-1	TRBJ1-1	CASRGGQGLLEAFF
TRBV7-9	TRBJ1-5	CASSSQGRPNQPQHF
TRBV11-1	TRBJ2-1	CASSPLGGAGYNEQFF
TRBV10-1	TRBJ2-4	CASRLAGGWAKNIQYF
TRBV5-1	TRBJ2-7	CASRPGPIGGIYEQYF
TRBV7-6	TRBJ2-2	CASSLQGMANTGELFF
TRBV4-1	TRBJ1-5	CASSRGILNQPQHF
TRBV6-2/TRBV6-3	TRBJ2-2	CASSSTSGENTGELFF
TRBV5-1	TRBJ1-1	CASSTGTGATEAFF
TRBV3-1/TRBV3-2	TRBJ2-3	CASSQGDSGGTTDTQYF
TRBV3-1/TRBV3-2	TRBJ2-7	CASSQAVREAYLEQYF
TRBV29-1	TRBJ2-1	CSGVGGARYNEQFF
TRBV7-2	TRBJ2-7	CASSLGTGTRSSYEQYF
TRBV7-2	TRBJ2-4	CASSSAGGAGNIQYF